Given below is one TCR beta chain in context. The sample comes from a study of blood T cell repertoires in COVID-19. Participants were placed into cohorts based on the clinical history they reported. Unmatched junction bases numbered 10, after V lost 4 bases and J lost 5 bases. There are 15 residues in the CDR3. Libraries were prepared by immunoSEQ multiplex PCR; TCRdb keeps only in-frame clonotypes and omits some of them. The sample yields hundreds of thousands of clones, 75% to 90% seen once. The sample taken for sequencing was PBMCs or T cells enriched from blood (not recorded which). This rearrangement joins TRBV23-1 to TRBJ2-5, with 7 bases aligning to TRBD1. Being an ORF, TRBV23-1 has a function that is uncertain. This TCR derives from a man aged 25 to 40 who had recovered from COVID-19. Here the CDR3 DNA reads TGCGCCAGCAGTCCTCGGCAGGGGGAAAGGGAGACCCAGTACTTC. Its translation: CASSPRQGERETQYF.